Presented here are 27 T cell receptor beta chains from one specimen sequenced in a study of technical replicates of blood from a few donors. TCRdb's table, derived via immunoSEQ multiplex PCR, lists solely in-frame clones and lacks some. The table includes about 71,000 clones, roughly 97% detected once. The specimen sequenced was T cells isolated from PBMCs. These TCRs come from a human donor in good health.

The chain has TRBV7-8 and TRBJ2-1, with TRBD2 as a possible D gene (6 bases). Trimming stripped 0 bases from V and 6 bases from J, with 15 bases between. CDR3 size: 16 residues. In germline, CDR1 is SGHVS, CDR2 FQNEAQ. CDR3 loop: CASSLALLAVGNEQFF. The CDR3 nucleotides read TGTGCCAGCAGCTTAGCGCTGTTAGCGGTTGGCAATGAGCAGTTCTTC.

The chain joins TRBV2 to TRBJ2-2; a possible D gene is TRBD2 (5 bases). The CDR3 totals 15 residues. The V end lost 4 bases, the J end lost 4 bases, and 13 bases lay between the germline ends. Per germline, CDR1 SNHLY and CDR2 FYNNEI. The CDR3 region has the DNA TGTGCCAGCAGTGGAATACTAGTTGCCACCGGGGAGCTGTTTTTT. The encoded protein is CASSGILVATGELFF.

The chain recombines TRBV2 with TRBJ2-6; a possible D gene is TRBD1 (6 bases). V lost 11 bases and J lost 1, with 15 bases in between. The CDR3 is made up of 15 amino acids. Germline CDR1 reads SNHLY; CDR2 reads FYNNEI. CDR3 amino acids: CAAQQGYSGANVLTF. The DNA for the CDR3 is TGTGCCGCTCAACAGGGATATTCTGGGGCCAACGTCCTGACTTTC.

The gene calls are TRBV15 and TRBJ2-5, with TRBD2 identical over 9 bases. The germline V gene encodes CDR1 LNHNV and CDR2 YYDKDF (reference sequence). CDR3 length: 15 residues. V shed 5 bases and J 4 bases; nucleotides not matched to a gene: 8. CDR3 protein: CATSFIAGEAETQYF. CDR3 bases: TGTGCCACCAGCTTTATAGCGGGAGAGGCAGAGACCCAGTACTTC.

V is TRBV29-1 and J is TRBJ1-5; 9 nucleotides align to TRBD1. The germline V gene encodes CDR1 SQVTM and CDR2 ANQGSEA. CDR3 length: 14 residues. Unmatched junction bases numbered 8, after V lost 4 bases and J lost 7 bases. This chain's CDR3 is CSVGWGQGDQPQHF. As DNA, the CDR3 is TGCAGCGTTGGGTGGGGACAGGGAGACCAGCCCCAGCATTTT.

The CDR3 coding sequence is TGTGCCTCGGAGGGAAACACCATATATTTT. Translation gives CASEGNTIYF. The chain combines TRBV11-3 with TRBJ1-3; D is unresolved. Per germline, CDR1 SGHNT and CDR2 YENEEA. The ends were cut back, 11 bases at V and 4 bases at J, with 6 bases in the middle. The CDR3 totals 10 residues.

The chain uses TRBV14 and TRBJ1-6, with 8 bases identical to TRBD1. CDR1 is SGHDN and CDR2 is FVKESK in the germline V gene. Trimming cost V 2 bases and J 1 base; bases outside gene matches: 10. The CDR3 covers 19 residues. The CDR3 loop reads CASSQTTQGARSYNSPLHF. Here the CDR3 DNA reads TGTGCCAGCAGCCAAACTACTCAGGGGGCAAGATCCTATAATTCACCCCTCCACTTT.

This rearrangement joins TRBV5-1 to TRBJ2-5, with 7 bases fitting TRBD2. The V gene end was trimmed by 4 bases and the J gene end by 0 bases; junction bases not matched to a gene: 6. Germline CDR1 and CDR2: SGHRS and YFSETQ. The CDR3 length is 15 residues. CDR3 in amino acids: CASSLDAGDQETQYF. DNA of the CDR3: TGCGCCAGCAGCCTGGACGCGGGGGACCAAGAGACCCAGTACTTC.

The V and J genes are TRBV14 and TRBJ1-2; 8 nucleotides match TRBD1. J was trimmed by 7 bases and V by 3 bases; bases with no gene match: 7. CDR1 and CDR2 (germline): SGHDN, FVKESK. The CDR3 has 14 residues. The CDR3 spells CASSQSTGGSGYTF. Here the CDR3 DNA reads TGTGCCAGCAGCCAGTCCACAGGGGGAAGTGGCTACACCTTC.

This chain uses TRBV13 with TRBJ1-6; no clear D. The CDR3 contains 16 residues. Germline V gene lookup returns CDR1 PRHDT and CDR2 FYEKMQ (reference sequence). The V end was cut by 6 bases, the J end by 0 bases, with 12 bases between. The CDR3 coding sequence is TGTGCCAGCAGTATAGGAGGGAGCTCCTATAATTCACCCCTCCACTTT. Residues: CASSIGGSSYNSPLHF.

This chain connects TRBV5-1 to TRBJ2-2; 7 bases match TRBD2. V was pared by 0 bases and J by 3 bases, with 5 bases of the junction left unmatched. The CDR3 has 16 amino acids. Germline CDR1 reads SGHRS; CDR2 reads YFSETQ. CDR3 protein: CASSLARGRYTGELFF. The CDR3 bases are TGCGCCAGCAGCTTGGCGCGGGGGAGATACACCGGGGAGCTGTTTTTT.

The chain recombines TRBV27 with TRBJ2-7, with 8 positions matching TRBD1. This CDR3 spans 15 amino acids. The V segment lost 5 bases and the J segment 7 bases; nucleotides outside the gene matches: 13. Germline lookup yields CDR1 MNHEY and CDR2 SMNVEV (reference sequence). CDR3 nucleotides: TGTGCCAGCAGTCGACAGGGGCTGACCTCTAGGGAGCAGTACTTC. Residues: CASSRQGLTSREQYF.

V gene TRBV6-1 combines with J gene TRBJ1-5; D uncertain. Trimming cost V 6 bases and J 5 bases, with 11 bases left between them. This CDR3 region has 13 residues. Germline CDR1 is MNHNS and CDR2 is SASEGT. CDR3 loop: CASRVERDQPQHF. The DNA of the CDR3 is TGTGCCAGCAGGGTCGAACGGGATCAGCCCCAGCATTTT.

The CDR3 bases are TGTGCCAGCAGCCAAATGTACGGGAAGTCCTACAATGAGCAGTTCTTC. It translates to CASSQMYGKSYNEQFF. V gene TRBV14 combines with J gene TRBJ2-1, with D perhaps matching TRBD2 (5 bases). CDR3 length equals 16 residues. Germline values: CDR1 SGHDN, CDR2 FVKESK. Trimming pared 2 bases from V and 1 base from J, leaving 12 bases between.

The V call is TRBV19, the J call TRBJ1-1; 8 bases agree with TRBD1. Germline loops: CDR1 LNHDA, CDR2 SQIVND (reference sequence). J gave up 2 bases and V 11 bases, and 7 bases lay outside the gene matches. CDR3 length: 13 amino acids. CDR3 bases: TGTGCCGCAAAAGGACAGGGCAACACTGAAGCTTTCTTT. The encoded protein is CAAKGQGNTEAFF.

This chain connects TRBV5-1 to TRBJ2-3; no reliable D call. This CDR3 is 14 amino acids long. V was cut by 0 bases and J by 5 bases, with 10 bases left in between. Germline CDR1 and CDR2: SGHRS and YFSETQ. CDR3 protein: CASSLALELDTQYF. Here the CDR3 DNA reads TGCGCCAGCAGCTTGGCTTTAGAACTAGATACGCAGTATTTT.

The chain employs TRBV10-2 and TRBJ2-7; maybe TRBD2 (5 bases). Germline V gene sequence: CDR1 WSHSY, CDR2 SAAADI. CDR3 length: 17 residues. Trimming cost V 5 bases and J 2 bases, with 22 bases left between them. CDR3 nucleotides: TGCGCCAGCAGTCATTACTCGGGGATTGTCTTTCCCTACGAGCAGTACTTC. Protein: CASSHYSGIVFPYEQYF.

This chain links TRBV6-1 with TRBJ1-2; TRBD1 matches 7 bases. V shed 6 bases, J shed 5 bases, and the junction held 9 bases outside the gene matches. The CDR3 is made up of 14 amino acids. Germline-derived CDR1 and CDR2 are MNHNS and SASEGT. CDR3 sequence (DNA): TGTGCCAGCAGGACCGGGACAGCCGATTATGGCTACACCTTC. It codes for CASRTGTADYGYTF.

The V and J genes are TRBV15 and TRBJ2-7, with a weak D call TRBD2 (6 bases). The CDR3 is 13 residues long. The germline CDR1 and CDR2 sequences are LNHNV and YYDKDF (reference sequence). The V end lost 1 base, the J end lost 3 bases, and 7 bases lay between the germline ends. CDR3 DNA: TGTGCCACCAGCAGAGTCGGGGGCTACGAGCAGTACTTC. Amino acid sequence: CATSRVGGYEQYF.

CDR3 in amino acids: CASSPGGGNEQFF. The DNA for the CDR3 is TGTGCCAGCTCACCCGGGGGGGGCAATGAGCAGTTCTTC. The chain links TRBV18 to TRBJ2-1; 8 bases are a match to TRBD2. The CDR3 spans 13 residues. The junction had 1 base not matched to a gene; V was cut back by 3 bases and J by 6 bases. Germline V CDR1 and CDR2: KGHSH, LQKENI. The full variable domain, rest sourced from reference TRBV18 and TRBJ2-1, is NAGVMQNPRHLVRRRGQEARLRCSPMKGHSHVYWYRQLPEEGLKFMVYLQKENIIDESGMPKERFSAEFPKEGPSILRIQQVVRGDSAAYFCASSPGGGNEQFFGPGTRLTVL.

The chain has TRBV2 and TRBJ1-2, with a possible D match to TRBD1 (6 bases). CDR3 length: 13 amino acids. Germline CDR1 reads SNHLY; CDR2 reads FYNNEI. V was trimmed by 5 bases and J by 6 bases, leaving 13 bases between them. The CDR3 DNA is TGTGCCAGCAGTAGAGACAGGAGGAATGGCTACACCTTC. Its translation is CASSRDRRNGYTF.

The chain carries TRBV28 and TRBJ2-5; 13 bases agree with TRBD2. The CDR3 consists of 17 residues. Germline V CDR1 and CDR2: MDHEN, SYDVKM. The trim removed 5 bases at V and 5 bases at J, leaving 11 bases unmatched. Here the CDR3 DNA reads TGTGCCAGCAGTCTCCCGGTTACTAGCGGGAGGGGGGAGACCCAGTACTTC. It specifies CASSLPVTSGRGETQYF.

This chain connects TRBV28 to TRBJ1-4; no reliable D call. CDR3 length equals 14 residues. V lost 7 bases and J lost 4, with 13 bases in between. Germline CDR1 is MDHEN and CDR2 is SYDVKM. The CDR3 nucleotides read TGTGCCAGCACGGTAGCTAGGAGTAATGAAAAACTGTTTTTT. This gives the protein CASTVARSNEKLFF.

The chain couples TRBV10-3 to TRBJ2-1, with a weak D call TRBD2 (7 bases). Germline CDR1 reads ENHRY; CDR2 reads SYGVKD. The V end lost 0 bases, the J end lost 2 bases, and 11 bases lay between the germline ends. The length of the CDR3 is 16 residues. The CDR3 is CAISESGGGAYNEQFF. In DNA, the CDR3 is TGTGCCATCAGTGAGTCGGGCGGGGGCGCCTACAATGAGCAGTTCTTC.

The V call is TRBV30, the J call TRBJ1-5; 12 bases are shared with TRBD1. Germline CDR1 GTSNPN, CDR2 SVGIG (reference sequence). The trim removed 2 bases at V and 2 bases at J, leaving 4 bases unmatched. The CDR3 is 16 amino acids. The CDR3 region has the DNA TGTGCCTGGAGTACGGGACAGGGGGCAGGCAATCAGCCCCAGCATTTT. Its protein is CAWSTGQGAGNQPQHF. The full variable domain, rest sourced from reference TRBV30 and TRBJ1-5, is SQTIHQWPATLVQPVGSPLSLECTVEGTSNPNLYWYRQAAGRGLQLLFYSVGIGQISSEVPQNLSASRPQDRQFILSSKKLLLSDSGFYLCAWSTGQGAGNQPQHFGDGTRLSIL.

V is TRBV4-1 and J is TRBJ2-4, with 14 bases identical to TRBD2. The V and J ends lost 1 base and 0 bases, in that order; junction bases with no gene match: 8. The germline CDR1 and CDR2 sequences are MGHRA and YSYEKL. This CDR3 is built from 20 residues. CDR3 residues: CASSQAGLAGETLAKNIQYF. For the CDR3, the DNA is TGCGCCAGCAGCCAAGCGGGACTAGCGGGGGAAACCCTAGCCAAAAACATTCAGTACTTC.

The CDR3 region has the DNA TGTGCCAGCAGTTTAAGGGGCCTAGCACACACACCCCAGGGGAGCAAAGGAACAGATACGCAGTATTTT. The encoded protein is CASSLRGLAHTPQGSKGTDTQYF. The chain is built from TRBV28 and TRBJ2-3; possible D gene TRBD1, 6 bases. Deletions cut 2 bases from V and 3 bases from J, with 36 bases between. The CDR3 consists of 23 residues. The V gene's germline CDR1 is MDHEN and CDR2 SYDVKM.